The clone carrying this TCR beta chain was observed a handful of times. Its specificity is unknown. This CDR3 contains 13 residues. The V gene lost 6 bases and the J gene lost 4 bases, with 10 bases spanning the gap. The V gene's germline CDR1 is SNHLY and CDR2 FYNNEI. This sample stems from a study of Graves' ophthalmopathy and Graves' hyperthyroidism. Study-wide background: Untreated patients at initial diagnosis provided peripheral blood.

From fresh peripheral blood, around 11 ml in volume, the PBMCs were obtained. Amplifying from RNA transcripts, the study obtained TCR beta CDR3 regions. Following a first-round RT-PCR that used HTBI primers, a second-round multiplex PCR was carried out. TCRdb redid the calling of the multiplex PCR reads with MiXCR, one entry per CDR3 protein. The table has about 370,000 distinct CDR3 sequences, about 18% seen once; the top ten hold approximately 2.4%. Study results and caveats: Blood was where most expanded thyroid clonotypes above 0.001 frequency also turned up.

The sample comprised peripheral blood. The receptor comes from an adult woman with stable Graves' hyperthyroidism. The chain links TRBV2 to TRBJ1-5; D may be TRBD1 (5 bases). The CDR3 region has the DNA TGTGCCAGCAGGGGACCCATAAATCAGCCCCAGCATTTT. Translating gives CASRGPINQPQHF. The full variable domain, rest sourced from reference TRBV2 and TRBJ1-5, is EPEVTQTPSHQVTQMGQEVILRCVPISNHLYFYWYRQILGQKVEFLVSFYNNEISEKSEIFDDQFSVERPDGSNFTLKIRSTKLEDSAMYFCASRGPINQPQHFGDGTRLSIL.